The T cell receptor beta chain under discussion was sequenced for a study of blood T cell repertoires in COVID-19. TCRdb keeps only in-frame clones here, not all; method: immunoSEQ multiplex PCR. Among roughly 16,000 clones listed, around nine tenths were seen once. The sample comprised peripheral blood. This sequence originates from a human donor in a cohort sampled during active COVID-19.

The CDR3 coding sequence is TGTGCCAGCAGCGGGACTGGCTTATTTGAGCAGTACTTC. Amino acid sequence: CASSGTGLFEQYF. V is TRBV3-1 (or the pseudogene TRBV3-2) and J is TRBJ2-7; D possibly corresponds to TRBD2 (6 bases). The V gene lost 5 bases and the J gene lost 7 bases, with 15 bases spanning the gap. The germline CDR1 and CDR2 sequences are LGHDT and YNNKEL (reference sequence). The CDR3 sequence is 13 residues long.